Below, one T cell receptor (beta chain) is given with its context. Its antigen is currently unknown. The length of the CDR3 is 11 residues. Germline CDR1 and CDR2: DFQATT and SNEGSKA (reference sequence). The data originate from a study of T cells expressing NK-cell markers. Findings and caveats of the study: The leading position in the CD3+CD56-NKG2C+ fraction of a few donors also went to these clonotypes.

No DNA is given; TCRdb re-called the 5' RACE reads and lists each CDR3 protein once. Its table records roughly 280,000 distinct CDR3 sequences. Source material: blood T cells: a sorted CD56 or NKG2C T cell subset, CD4+ or CD8+ T cells, or bulk PBMC T cells (not recorded which). This receptor was identified in a man aged 18 to 29 in good health. The chain couples TRBV20-1 to TRBJ2-7; as DNA is missing, the TRBD2 call by TCRdb cannot be tested. The chain's CDR3 is CSASGSYEQYF.